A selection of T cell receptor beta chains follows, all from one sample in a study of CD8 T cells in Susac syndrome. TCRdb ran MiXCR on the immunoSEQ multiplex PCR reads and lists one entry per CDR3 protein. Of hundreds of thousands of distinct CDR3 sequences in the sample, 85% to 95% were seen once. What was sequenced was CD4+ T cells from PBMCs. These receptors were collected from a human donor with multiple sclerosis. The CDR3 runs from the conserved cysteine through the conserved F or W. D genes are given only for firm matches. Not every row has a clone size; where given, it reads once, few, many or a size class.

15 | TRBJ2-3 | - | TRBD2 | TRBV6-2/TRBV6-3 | TGTGCCAGCAGTTACGCCAGCCGGGAGGCAGATACGCAGTATTTT | CASSYASREADTQYF
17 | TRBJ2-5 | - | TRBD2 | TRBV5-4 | TGTGCCAGCAGCTTAGGAGCGGGAGGGCGTCTTCGAGAGACCCAGTACTTC | CASSLGAGGRLRETQYF
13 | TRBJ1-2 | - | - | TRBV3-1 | TGTGCCAGCAGCCAACTAGAGAACTATGGCTACACCTTC | CASSQLENYGYTF
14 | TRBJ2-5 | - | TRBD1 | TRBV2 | TGTGCCAGCAGGCCTCGGACAGGGGGAGAGACCCAGTACTTC | CASRPRTGGETQYF
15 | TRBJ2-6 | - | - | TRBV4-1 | TGCGCCAGCAGCCGAATCGTAACTGGGGCCAACGTCCTGACTTTC | CASSRIVTGANVLTF
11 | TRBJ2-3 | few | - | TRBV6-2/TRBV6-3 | TGTGCCAGCGGGGACACAGATACGCAGTATTTT | CASGDTDTQYF
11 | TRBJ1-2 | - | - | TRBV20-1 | TGCAGTGCTCCTACTGGGGAAGGCTACACCTTC | CSAPTGEGYTF
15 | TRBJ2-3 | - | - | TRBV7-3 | TGTGCCAGCAGCTTCAGCGCGAGCCGCACAGATACGCAGTATTTT | CASSFSASRTDTQYF
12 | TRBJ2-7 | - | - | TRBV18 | TGTGCCAGCTCACCGAACCGGGGCGAGCAGTACTTC | CASSPNRGEQYF
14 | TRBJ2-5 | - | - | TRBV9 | TGTGCCAGCAGCGTAGGGCCAGTCCAAGAGACCCAGTACTTC | CASSVGPVQETQYF
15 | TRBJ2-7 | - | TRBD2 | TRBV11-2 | TGTGCCAGCAGACCGGGACTAGCGGGGGGTTACGAGCAGTACTTC | CASRPGLAGGYEQYF
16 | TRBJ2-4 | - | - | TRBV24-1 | TGTGCCACCAGTGATTTTTTATCCAGGGACGGAAACATTCAGTACTTC | CATSDFLSRDGNIQYF
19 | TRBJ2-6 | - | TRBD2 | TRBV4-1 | TGCGCCAGCAGCCAAGACTTAGCGGGAGGCCTCGCTGGGGCCAACGTCCTGACTTTC | CASSQDLAGGLAGANVLTF
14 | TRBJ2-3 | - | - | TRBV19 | TGTGCCAGTAGTATTTCCGGCGGCGTAGATACGCAGTATTTT | CASSISGGVDTQYF
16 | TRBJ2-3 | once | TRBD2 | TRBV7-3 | TGTGCCAGCAGCCCTCTAGCGGCAGGCGGCACAGATACGCAGTATTTT | CASSPLAAGGTDTQYF
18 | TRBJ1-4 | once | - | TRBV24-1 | TGTGCCACCAGGTTTTCGGACTTCTTTGAGGCAACTAATGAAAAACTGTTTTTT | CATRFSDFFEATNEKLFF
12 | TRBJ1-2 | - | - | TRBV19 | TGTGCCAGTAGTATAGGGGAAAAGGGCTACACCTTC | CASSIGEKGYTF
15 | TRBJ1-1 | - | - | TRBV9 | TGTGCCAGCAGCGTAGGGGTAGGGTCGAACACTGAAGCTTTCTTT | CASSVGVGSNTEAFF
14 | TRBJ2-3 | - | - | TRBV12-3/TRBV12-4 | TGTGCCAGCAGTTTAAAAAGGCAGGGGAGTACGCAGTATTTT | CASSLKRQGSTQYF
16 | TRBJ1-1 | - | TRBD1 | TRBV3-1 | TGTGCCAGCAGCCAAGCCGGGCGGCAGGGGGCTAGTAAAGCTTTCTTT | CASSQAGRQGASKAFF
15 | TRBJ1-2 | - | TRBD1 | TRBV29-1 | TGCAGCGTTGAAGCCACCGGGACAGCGGTGCGGGGCTACACCTTC | CSVEATGTAVRGYTF
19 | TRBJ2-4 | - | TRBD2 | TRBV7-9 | TGTGCCAGCAGCTTAGCGCACGGTAGCGGGGCGCTAGCCAAAAACATTCAGTACTTC | CASSLAHGSGALAKNIQYF
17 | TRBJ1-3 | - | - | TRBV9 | TGTGCCAGCAGCGTAGAACTCGGGCCCGGCTCTGGAAACACCATATATTTT | CASSVELGPGSGNTIYF